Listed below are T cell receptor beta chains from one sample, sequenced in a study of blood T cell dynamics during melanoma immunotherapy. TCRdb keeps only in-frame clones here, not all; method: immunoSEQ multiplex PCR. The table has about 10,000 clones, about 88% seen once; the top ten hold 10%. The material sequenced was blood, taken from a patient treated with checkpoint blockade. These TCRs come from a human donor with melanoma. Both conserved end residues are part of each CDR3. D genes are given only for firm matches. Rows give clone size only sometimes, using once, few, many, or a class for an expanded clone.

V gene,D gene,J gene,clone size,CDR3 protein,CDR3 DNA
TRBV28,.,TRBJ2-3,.,CASSDPRVRTDTQYF,TGTGCCAGCTCCGACCCTCGGGTCCGCACAGATACGCAGTATTTT
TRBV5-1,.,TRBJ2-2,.,CASKISSITTGELFF,TGCGCCAGCAAGATTAGCTCCATCACTACCGGGGAGCTGTTTTTT
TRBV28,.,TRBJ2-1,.,CASSSPGTANEQFF,TGTGCCAGCAGTTCCCCCGGGACTGCCAATGAGCAGTTCTTC
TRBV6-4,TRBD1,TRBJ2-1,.,CASSPGQDYNEQFF,TGTGCCAGCAGCCCGGGACAGGATTACAATGAGCAGTTCTTC
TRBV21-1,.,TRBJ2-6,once,CASSTDSGANVLTF,TGTGCCAGCAGCACGGACTCTGGGGCCAACGTCCTGACTTTC
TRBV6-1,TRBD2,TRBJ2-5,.,CASRLGGRETQYF,TGTGCCAGCAGGCTGGGGGGGAGGGAGACCCAGTACTTC
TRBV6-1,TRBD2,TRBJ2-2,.,CASRERGGTGELFF,TGTGCCAGCAGGGAGCGGGGGGGAACCGGGGAGCTGTTTTTT
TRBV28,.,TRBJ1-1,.,CASSFRGLGYTEAFF,TGTGCCAGCAGTTTCCGGGGCCTCGGGTACACTGAAGCTTTCTTT
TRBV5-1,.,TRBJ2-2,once,CASSWGAANTGELFF,TGCGCCAGCAGCTGGGGGGCGGCGAACACCGGGGAGCTGTTTTTT
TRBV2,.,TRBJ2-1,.,CASKDPAAYDEQFF,TGTGCCAGCAAAGACCCAGCGGCCTACGATGAGCAGTTCTTC
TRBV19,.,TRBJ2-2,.,CAGQGITGELFF,TGTGCCGGGCAGGGAATAACCGGGGAGCTGTTTTTT
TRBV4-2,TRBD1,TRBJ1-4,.,CASSSDRGSTNEKLFF,TGTGCCAGCAGCTCCGACAGGGGATCAACTAATGAAAAACTGTTTTTT
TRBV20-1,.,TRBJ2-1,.,CSATLWGEQFF,TGCAGTGCTACCCTATGGGGTGAGCAGTTCTTC
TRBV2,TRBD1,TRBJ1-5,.,CASNGQGGNQPQHF,TGTGCCAGTAATGGACAGGGTGGCAATCAGCCCCAGCATTTT
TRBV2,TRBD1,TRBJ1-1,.,CASTRGTENTEAFF,TGTGCCAGCACTCGCGGGACAGAGAACACTGAAGCTTTCTTT
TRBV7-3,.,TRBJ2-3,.,CASSLMGARTDTQYF,TGTGCCAGCAGCTTAATGGGGGCGAGGACAGATACGCAGTATTTT
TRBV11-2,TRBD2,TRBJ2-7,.,CASSGGTTSYEQYF,TGTGCCAGCAGCGGAGGGACTACCTCCTACGAGCAGTACTTC
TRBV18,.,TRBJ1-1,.,CASSPDRYTEAFF,TGTGCCAGCTCGCCAGACAGATACACTGAAGCTTTCTTT
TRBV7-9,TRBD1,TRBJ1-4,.,CASSFRTGENNEKLFF,TGTGCCAGCAGCTTTAGGACAGGGGAGAATAATGAAAAACTGTTTTTT
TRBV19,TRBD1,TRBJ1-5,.,CASSIGTGGWQPQHF,TGTGCCAGTAGTATAGGGACAGGGGGTTGGCAGCCCCAGCATTTT
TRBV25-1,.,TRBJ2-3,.,CASISYYGTDTQYF,TGTGCCAGCATATCCTACTACGGCACAGATACGCAGTATTTT
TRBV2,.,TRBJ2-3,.,CASSEYVGPGPDTQYF,TGTGCCAGCAGTGAATATGTCGGGCCAGGTCCAGATACGCAGTATTTT
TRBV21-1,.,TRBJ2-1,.,CASSKGRVSEQFF,TGTGCCAGCAGCAAAGGCCGAGTGAGTGAGCAGTTCTTC
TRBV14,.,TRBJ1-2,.,CASSPQQLPYGYTF,TGTGCCAGCAGCCCTCAGCAGCTCCCCTATGGCTACACCTTC
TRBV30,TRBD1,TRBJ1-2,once,CAWSAGTGDGYTF,TGTGCCTGGAGCGCCGGGACAGGGGATGGCTACACCTTC
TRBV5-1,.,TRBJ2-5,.,CASSLALMRGKETQYF,TGCGCCAGCAGCCTCGCCCTTATGCGAGGGAAAGAGACCCAGTACTTC
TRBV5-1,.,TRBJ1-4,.,CASSLNRAGEKLFF,TGCGCCAGCAGCTTGAACAGGGCGGGAGAAAAACTGTTTTTT
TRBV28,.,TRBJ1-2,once,CASSLQLGGAYGYTF,TGTGCCAGCAGTCTACAACTAGGAGGGGCCTATGGCTACACCTTC
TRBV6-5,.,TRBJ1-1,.,CASTRPGRKNTEAFF,TGTGCCAGCACCCGGCCGGGACGGAAGAACACTGAAGCTTTCTTT
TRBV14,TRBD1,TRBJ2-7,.,CASSQDLTGGRVNEQYF,TGTGCCAGCAGCCAAGACTTAACAGGGGGGCGAGTAAACGAGCAGTACTTC
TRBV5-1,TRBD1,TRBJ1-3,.,CASSLEGQGAGNTIYF,TGCGCCAGCAGCTTGGAGGGACAGGGGGCTGGAAACACCATATATTTT
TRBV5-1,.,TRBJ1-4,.,CASSSDYQGSGEKLFF,TGCGCCAGCAGCTCCGATTACCAGGGGTCGGGTGAAAAACTGTTTTTT
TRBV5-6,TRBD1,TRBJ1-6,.,CASSSYRQGGNSPLHF,TGTGCCAGCAGCTCGTACCGACAGGGAGGTAATTCACCCCTCCACTTT
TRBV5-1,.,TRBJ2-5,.,CASSLVGHQETQYF,TGCGCCAGCAGCTTGGTAGGGCACCAAGAGACCCAGTACTTC
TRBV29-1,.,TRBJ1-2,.,CSVGYGYTF,TGCAGCGTTGGGTATGGCTACACCTTC
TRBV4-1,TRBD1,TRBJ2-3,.,CASSQIQGALDTQYF,TGCGCCAGCAGCCAAATACAGGGGGCCTTAGATACGCAGTATTTT
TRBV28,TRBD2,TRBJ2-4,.,CASSPTSGLAKNIQYF,TGTGCCAGCAGTCCGACTAGCGGTCTAGCCAAAAACATTCAGTACTTC
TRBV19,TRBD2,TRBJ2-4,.,CASSISTSGRAKNIQYF,TGTGCCAGTAGTATATCAACTAGCGGGAGAGCCAAAAACATTCAGTACTTC
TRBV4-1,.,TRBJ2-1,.,CASSQGPGAAQFF,TGCGCCAGCAGCCAAGGGCCCGGGGCCGCCCAGTTCTTC
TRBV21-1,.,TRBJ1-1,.,CASSKRLGEAFF,TGTGCCAGCAGCAAACGCCTAGGAGAAGCTTTCTTT
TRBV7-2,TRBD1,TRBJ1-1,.,CASSLSFFHRGGSEAFF,TGTGCCAGCAGCTTAAGCTTTTTTCACAGGGGGGGGTCTGAAGCTTTCTTT
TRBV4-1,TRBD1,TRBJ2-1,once,CASSLQDREVNEQFF,TGCGCCAGCAGCCTCCAGGACAGGGAGGTCAATGAGCAGTTCTTC
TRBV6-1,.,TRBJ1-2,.,CASSGMEGMGGYTF,TGTGCCAGCAGTGGGATGGAGGGAATGGGCGGCTACACCTTC
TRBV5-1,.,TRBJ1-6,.,CASSLEQINSPLHF,TGCGCCAGCAGCTTGGAGCAGATCAATTCACCCCTCCACTTT
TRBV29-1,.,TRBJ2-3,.,CSVGAPQEDTQYF,TGCAGCGTTGGAGCTCCACAGGAAGATACGCAGTATTTT
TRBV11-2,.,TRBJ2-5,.,CASSLVRGRETQYF,TGTGCCAGCAGCTTGGTTAGGGGGAGAGAGACCCAGTACTTC
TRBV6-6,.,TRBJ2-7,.,CASSPWGYEQYF,TGTGCCAGCAGCCCGTGGGGCTACGAGCAGTACTTC
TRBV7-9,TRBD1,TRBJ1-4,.,CASSAGTDENEKLFF,TGTGCCAGCAGCGCCGGGACAGATGAGAATGAAAAACTGTTTTTT
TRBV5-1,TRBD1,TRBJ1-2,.,CASSLGQGNYGYTF,TGCGCCAGCAGCTTGGGACAGGGAAACTATGGCTACACCTTC
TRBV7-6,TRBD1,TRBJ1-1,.,CASSSGGTGIAEAFF,TGTGCCAGCAGCTCGGGGGGGACAGGGATTGCGGAAGCTTTCTTT
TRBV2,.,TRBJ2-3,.,CASSELEVESTQYF,TGTGCCAGCAGTGAACTAGAAGTGGAAAGTACGCAGTATTTT
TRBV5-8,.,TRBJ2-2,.,CASSYQDRLNTGELFF,TGTGCCAGCAGCTACCAAGACAGGCTAAACACCGGGGAGCTGTTTTTT
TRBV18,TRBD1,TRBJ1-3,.,CASSPGQGENTIYF,TGTGCCAGCTCACCAGGACAGGGAGAGAACACCATATATTTT
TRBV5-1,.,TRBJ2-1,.,CASSRYSGSSYNEQFF,TGCGCCAGCAGCCGTTATAGCGGCAGCTCCTACAATGAGCAGTTCTTC
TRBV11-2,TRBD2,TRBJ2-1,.,CASSGWTSGNNEQFF,TGTGCCAGCAGCGGCTGGACTAGCGGAAACAATGAGCAGTTCTTC
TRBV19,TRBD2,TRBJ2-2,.,CASSMEGGTGELFF,TGTGCCAGTAGTATGGAGGGAGGGACCGGGGAGCTGTTTTTT
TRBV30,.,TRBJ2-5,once,CAWRGYYGTWFEETQYF,TGTGCCTGGAGAGGGTATTACGGGACTTGGTTTGAAGAGACCCAGTACTTC